Below, one TCR beta chain is given with its context. No antigen is known for it. Investigators reverse transcribed all isolated RNA, so they sequenced expressed TCRB transcripts. The protocol was immunoSEQ multiplex PCR, while the TCRdb copy is restricted to in-frame clones and leaves out a portion. The sample records about 160,000 clones, roughly 9% being singletons. These data belong to a study of beta chain features in type 1 diabetes. CDR3 length: 16 residues. The germline gives CDR1 MNHEY, CDR2 SVGAGI. The junction had 11 bases not matched to a gene; V was cut back by 4 bases and J by 8 bases. Study-level points and caveats: The study found moderately but significantly shorter TCRB CDR3s in all four CD4+ subsets of Type 1 diabetes patients.

The chain joins TRBV6-5 to TRBJ2-1; 10 nucleotides line up with TRBD2. This TCR was sampled from a woman younger than 45 with type 1 diabetes. The specimen sequenced was central memory CD4+ T cells from blood. CDR3 amino acids: CASSSLSGRARDEQFF. CDR3 coding DNA: TGTGCCAGCAGTTCCCTCAGCGGGAGGGCTCGGGATGAGCAGTTCTTC.